This TCR beta chain appears in the sequencing data of a study of shared clonotypes between healthy human individuals. About this clone: The identical CDR3 is also encoded by other nucleotide sequences in the sample.

The repertoire was sequenced with immunoSEQ multiplex PCR; TCRdb's copy has only in-frame clones and lacks some. The sample carries 2 million to 2.5 million clones, 80% to 95% recorded once. CDR1 is SGHTA and CDR2 is FQGTGA in the germline V gene. V lost 1 base, J lost 3 bases, and 6 bases lay in between. This CDR3 is built from 13 residues. This TCR was sampled from a man younger than 35 in good health. Some clones in this sample may be carry-over from other donors' samples. The chain employs TRBV7-3 and TRBJ1-1, with unresolved D. The sample taken for sequencing was naive CD4+ T cells from PBMCs. The subset was: CD45RA+ positively selected. CDR3 sequence: CASSLIGDTEAFF. In DNA, the CDR3 is TGTGCCAGCAGCTTAATTGGGGACACTGAAGCTTTCTTT.